This T cell receptor beta chain was captured by sequencing in a study of shared clonotypes between healthy human individuals. On the study more broadly: CD8 memory received one plate per donor, CD8 naive two, CD4 memory three and CD4 naive three.

TCRdb's copy holds only in-frame clones and misses some; the assay was immunoSEQ multiplex PCR. The table has a few million clones, almost 96% seen once. The V gene lost 4 bases and the J gene lost 2 bases, with 9 bases spanning the gap. The germline CDR1 and CDR2 sequences are MNHEY and SVGAGI. The CDR3 extends over 15 amino acids. The sequenced material came from naive CD4+ T cells sorted from blood. As for subset: CD45RA+ positively selected. The gene calls are TRBV6-5 and TRBJ1-6; TRBD1 is a possible D gene (6 bases). This receptor was identified in a man aged 18 to 29 in good health. In nucleotides, the CDR3 is TGTGCCAGCAGTTCGGCAGGGGCCTATAATTCACCCCTCCACTTT. Translating it yields CASSSAGAYNSPLHF.